Listed here are 18 T cell receptor beta chains from one sample, sequenced in a study of T cell repertoires in cytomegalovirus infection. TCRdb recomputed calls from the reads with MiXCR, one row per CDR3 protein. This sample has 450,000 to 650,000 distinct CDR3 sequences, with about 39% found just once. These receptors lack a known antigen. Material: cultured PBMCs, obtained from culture after CMV antigen stimulation. The origin of the receptors is a human donor in good health (CMV status not recorded). Some clones in this sample may be carry-over from other donors' samples.

This rearrangement joins TRBV6-6 to TRBJ2-7; tentative D call: TRBD1 (7 bases). The CDR3 is made up of 14 amino acids. CDR1 MNHNY and CDR2 SVGAGI come from the germline V gene (reference sequence). V lost 4 bases and J lost 3, with 13 bases in between. CDR3 nucleotides: TGTGCCAGCAGTTTTCAGGGGGGAAACTACGAGCAGTACTTC. Amino acids: CASSFQGGNYEQYF.

The rearrangement links TRBV20-1 to TRBJ2-3; perhaps TRBD1 as D (5 bases). CDR3 size: 21 residues. Germline V gene lookup returns CDR1 DFQATT and CDR2 SNEGSKA (reference sequence). Trimming removed 1 base at V and 1 base at J, with 30 bases between. CDR3 nucleotides: TGCAGTGCTAGAGGGGCCCCAGGACACGCCAAGGGTGGTGTTGGCACAGATACGCAGTATTTT. Its protein is CSARGAPGHAKGGVGTDTQYF.

This clonotype has only a few counts. The chain is built from TRBV20-1 and TRBJ1-5, with D uncertain. Germline CDR1 reads DFQATT; CDR2 reads SNEGSKA (reference sequence). V lost 6 bases, J lost 6 bases, and 9 bases lay in between. CDR3 length: 11 residues. The CDR3 nucleotides are TGCAGTGCCCGGTGGGGTCAGCCCCAGCATTTT. Amino acids: CSARWGQPQHF.

In this sample, this clonotype turned up many times. This chain connects TRBV7-2 to TRBJ2-3; 10 bases are shared with TRBD2. From germline, CDR1 is SGHTA and CDR2 FQGNSA. The V gene end was trimmed by 5 bases and the J gene end by 4 bases; junction bases not matched to a gene: 6. This CDR3 has 15 residues. In DNA, the CDR3 is TGTGCCAGCAGCCTCCTAGCGGGGGCGGCAGATACGCAGTATTTT. Translation gives CASSLLAGAADTQYF. The variable domain in full, completed from reference TRBV7-2 and TRBJ2-3, reads GAGVSQSPSNKVTEKGKDVELRCDPISGHTALYWYRQSLGQGLEFLIYFQGNSAPDKSGLPSDRFSAERTGGSVSTLTIQRTQQEDSAVYLCASSLLAGAADTQYFGPGTRLTVL.

This clonotype has a count of ten or more. The chain links TRBV7-2 to TRBJ1-5, with 7 bases aligning to TRBD1. V dropped 2 bases and J dropped 10; count of bases not matched to a gene: 11. The CDR3 runs to 15 residues. Germline V gene sequence: CDR1 SGHTA, CDR2 FQGNSA. The CDR3 spells CASSLRTGAAVPQHF. DNA for the CDR3: TGTGCCAGCAGCTTACGAACAGGGGCAGCTGTACCCCAGCATTTT.

The rearrangement uses TRBV7-9 and TRBJ2-2; 7 bases line up with TRBD1. This CDR3 has 14 residues. V shed 11 bases and J 0 bases; nucleotides not matched to a gene: 6. Germline V CDR1 and CDR2: SEHNR, FQNEAQ (reference sequence). CDR3 nucleotide sequence: TGTGCCTCCGCCCAGGGGGCGAACACCGGGGAGCTGTTTTTT. It encodes CASAQGANTGELFF.

This clonotype was picked up a small number of times. This sequence joins TRBV14 and TRBJ2-7, with D maybe TRBD1 (7 bases). This CDR3 has 15 residues. V was trimmed by 0 bases and J by 5 bases, leaving 14 bases between them. Germline CDR1 is SGHDN and CDR2 is FVKESK. The CDR3 sequence: CASSQDRVRGDEQYF. The CDR3 DNA follows: TGTGCCAGCAGCCAAGATCGGGTCAGGGGGGACGAGCAGTACTTC.

There are a few counts of this clonotype. V and J are TRBV6-2 or TRBV6-3 and TRBJ1-6; D not resolved. Germline values: CDR1 MNHEY, CDR2 SVGEGT. Trimming cost V 2 bases and J 6 bases, with 8 bases left between them. The CDR3 extends over 14 amino acids. The CDR3 protein is CASSYGQINSPLHF. The CDR3 coding sequence is TGTGCCAGCAGTTACGGCCAGATTAATTCACCCCTCCACTTT.

In DNA, the CDR3 is TGCAGCGTTGTGGGGGGGTACAGTAGGGACCCAGGAAGCTATGGCTACACCTTC. This codes for CSVVGGYSRDPGSYGYTF. The J gene is TRBJ1-2, the V gene TRBV29-1, with D possibly being TRBD1 (5 bases). The length of the CDR3 is 18 residues. Germline assignment: CDR1 SQVTM and CDR2 ANQGSEA. Trimming removed 4 bases at V and 4 bases at J, with 28 bases between.

This chain links TRBV11-2 with TRBJ2-3; D remains ambiguous. Trimming left V 5 bases short and J 1 base short, with 13 bases between. Germline V lookup: CDR1 SGHAT, CDR2 FQNNGV. The CDR3 totals 15 residues. The CDR3 region has the DNA TGTGCCAGCAGCCGGCGGCGGTTCGGCACAGATACGCAGTATTTT. Its translation is CASSRRRFGTDTQYF.

The chain employs TRBV7-6 and TRBJ2-5; D is undetermined. Trimming shortened V by 7 bases and J by 4 bases, and 16 bases separated the two germline ends. Germline assignment: CDR1 SGHVS and CDR2 FNYEAQ. The CDR3 runs 14 residues. The CDR3 nucleotides read TGTGCCAGCACCTATAGTTTCTATCCAGAGACCCAGTACTTC. Its protein product is CASTYSFYPETQYF.

This clonotype was observed a handful of times. The V call is TRBV15, the J call TRBJ1-4, with a possible D match to TRBD1 (6 bases). In germline, CDR1 is LNHNV, CDR2 YYDKDF (reference sequence). V lost 0 bases and J lost 2, with 22 bases in between. The CDR3 totals 20 residues. The DNA of the CDR3 is TGTGCCACCAGCAGAGATAGGGGACACTCAACTCTCGTCACTAATGAAAAACTGTTTTTT. Its translation is CATSRDRGHSTLVTNEKLFF.

The chain links TRBV6-6 to TRBJ2-2; D is possibly TRBD1 (5 bases). Germline V gene data show CDR1 as MNHNY and CDR2 as SVGAGI (reference sequence). Trimming pared 0 bases from V and 3 bases from J, leaving 11 bases between. The CDR3 is 16 amino acids. The CDR3 region is CASSYSISGYTGELFF. CDR3 DNA sequence: TGTGCCAGCAGTTACTCGATTTCAGGGTACACCGGGGAGCTGTTTTTT.

V is TRBV28 and J is TRBJ2-4; 7 bases fit TRBD1. Trimming removed 5 bases from V and 5 bases from J; junction bases left unmatched: 12. The CDR3 is made up of 16 amino acids. CDR1 is MDHEN, CDR2 SYDVKM, per germline. In DNA form, the CDR3 reads TGTGCCAGCAGTACCCTAGACAGGGTCCGTCAAAACATTCAGTACTTC. Protein: CASSTLDRVRQNIQYF. Variable domain in full (rest from reference TRBV28 and TRBJ2-4): DVKVTQSSRYLVKRTGEKVFLECVQDMDHENMFWYRQDPGLGLRLIYFSYDVKMKEKGDIPEGYSVSREKKERFSLILESASTNQTSMYLCASSTLDRVRQNIQYFGAGTRLSVL.

This rearrangement joins TRBV12-3 or TRBV12-4 to TRBJ2-5; D not resolved. This CDR3 is 14 amino acids long. Trimming removed 1 base at V and 3 bases at J, with 9 bases between. This CDR3 reads CASSLVVKEETQYF. Written as DNA, the CDR3 is TGTGCCAGCAGTTTAGTGGTTAAGGAAGAGACCCAGTACTTC.

The genes are TRBV11-2 and TRBJ2-1; tentatively, D is TRBD1 (6 bases). V was pared by 7 bases and J by 7 bases, with 14 bases between. Germline CDR1 SGHAT, CDR2 FQNNGV. This CDR3 is 13 amino acids long. The CDR3 sequence is CASIGITGNEQFF. CDR3 DNA: TGTGCCAGCATAGGAATTACAGGGAATGAGCAGTTCTTC.

V and J are TRBV20-1 and TRBJ1-6; no reliable D call. Deletions cut 3 bases from V and 7 bases from J, with 10 bases between. Germline V CDR1 and CDR2: DFQATT, SNEGSKA (reference sequence). The CDR3 runs to 13 residues. This CDR3 reads CSASSRTNSPLHF. CDR3 bases: TGCAGTGCTAGTTCAAGGACCAATTCACCCCTCCACTTT.

The V and J genes are TRBV3-1 and TRBJ1-2, with D unclear. The CDR3 consists of 15 residues. Germline V gene sequence: CDR1 LGHDT, CDR2 YNNKEL (reference sequence). The V gene lost 1 base and the J gene lost 8 bases, with 17 bases spanning the gap. The CDR3 spells CASSQGRVARPGYTF. CDR3 in DNA: TGTGCCAGCAGCCAAGGCCGGGTCGCTAGGCCGGGCTACACCTTC.